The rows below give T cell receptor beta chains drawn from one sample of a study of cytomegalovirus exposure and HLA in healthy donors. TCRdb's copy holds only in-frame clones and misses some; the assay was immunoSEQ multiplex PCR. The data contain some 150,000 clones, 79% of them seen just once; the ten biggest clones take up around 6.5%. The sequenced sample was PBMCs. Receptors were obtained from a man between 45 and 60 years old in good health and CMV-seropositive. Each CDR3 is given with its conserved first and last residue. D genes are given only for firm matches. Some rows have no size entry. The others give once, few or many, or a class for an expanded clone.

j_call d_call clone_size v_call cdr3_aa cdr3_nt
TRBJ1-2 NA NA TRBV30 CAWSVERAGDGYTF TGTGCCTGGAGTGTAGAGCGGGCCGGGGATGGCTACACCTTC
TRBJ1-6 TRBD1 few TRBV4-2 CASSQGDSQNSPLHF TGTGCCAGCAGCCAAGGGGACAGTCAAAATTCACCCCTCCACTTT
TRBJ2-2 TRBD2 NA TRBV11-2 CASSLDWGTSVPGELFF TGTGCCAGCAGCTTAGATTGGGGGACTAGCGTCCCCGGGGAGCTGTTTTTT
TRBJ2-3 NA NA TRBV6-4 CATARFGLSTDTQYF TGTGCCACCGCCAGGTTCGGACTAAGCACAGATACGCAGTATTTT
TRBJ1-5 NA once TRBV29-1 CSVAVGRDQPQHF TGCAGCGTCGCGGTCGGGCGGGATCAGCCCCAGCATTTT
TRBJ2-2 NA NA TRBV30 CAWSVPVGAGKTGELFF TGTGCCTGGAGTGTACCCGTGGGGGCAGGGAAAACCGGGGAGCTGTTTTTT
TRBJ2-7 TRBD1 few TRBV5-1 CASSLGQGASTYEQYF TGCGCCAGCAGCTTGGGACAGGGGGCGAGCACCTACGAGCAGTACTTC
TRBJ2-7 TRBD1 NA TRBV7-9 CASSLDLAPGQNEQYF TGTGCCAGCAGCTTAGATCTGGCTCCGGGACAGAACGAGCAGTACTTC
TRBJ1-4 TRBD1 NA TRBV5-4 CASIRQYRGAKTIYEKLFF TGTGCCAGCATCAGACAATACAGGGGCGCTAAGACAATTTATGAAAAACTGTTTTTT
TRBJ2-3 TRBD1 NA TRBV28 CASSLTGSTDTQYF TGTGCCAGCAGTTTGACAGGGAGCACAGATACGCAGTATTTT
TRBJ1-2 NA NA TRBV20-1 CSAPPRAF TGCAGTGCCCCCCCTCGTGCCTTC
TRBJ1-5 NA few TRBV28 CASSTRVLDQPQHF TGTGCCAGCAGCACCAGGGTGTTGGATCAGCCCCAGCATTTT
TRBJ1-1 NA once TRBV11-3 CASSPSTGRAFF TGTGCCAGCAGCCCCTCCACCGGGAGAGCTTTCTTT
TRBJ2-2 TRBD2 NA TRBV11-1 CASSTGLAGGGVTGELFF TGTGCCAGCAGCACAGGACTAGCGGGAGGAGGAGTGACCGGGGAGCTGTTTTTT
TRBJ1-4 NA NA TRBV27 CASRTGHVKLFF TGTGCCAGCAGAACAGGGCATGTAAAACTGTTTTTT
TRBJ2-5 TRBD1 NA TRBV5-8 CASSFGTGASGQYF TGTGCCAGCAGCTTCGGGACAGGGGCTTCTGGGCAGTACTTC
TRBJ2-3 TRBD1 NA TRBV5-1 CASSLGQGGADTQYF TGCGCCAGCAGCTTAGGACAGGGAGGCGCAGATACGCAGTATTTT
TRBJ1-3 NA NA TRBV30 CAWSVSSGNTIYF TGTGCCTGGAGTGTCAGCTCTGGAAACACCATATATTTT
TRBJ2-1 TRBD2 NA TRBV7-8 CASSLYEGGTYNEQFF TGTGCCAGCAGTTTATACGAGGGAGGGACCTACAATGAGCAGTTCTTC
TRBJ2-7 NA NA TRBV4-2 CASSPQDSPYEQYF TGTGCCAGCAGCCCCCAGGACAGCCCCTACGAGCAGTACTTC
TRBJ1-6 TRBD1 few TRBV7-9 CATQGVSSPLHF TGTGCCACGCAGGGGGTTTCTTCACCCCTCCACTTT
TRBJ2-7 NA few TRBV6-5 CASRIGGTVEYEQYF TGTGCCAGCAGAATAGGGGGGACAGTAGAATACGAGCAGTACTTC
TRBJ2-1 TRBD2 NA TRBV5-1 CASSPGLAGPYNEQFF TGCGCCAGCAGTCCAGGACTAGCGGGACCCTACAATGAGCAGTTCTTC
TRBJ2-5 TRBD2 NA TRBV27 CASSFELAGGPWYF TGTGCCAGCAGTTTCGAACTAGCGGGAGGGCCTTGGTACTTC
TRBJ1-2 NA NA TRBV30 CAWSGSGLTGVYGYTF TGTGCCTGGAGTGGCTCGGGTCTGACAGGCGTCTATGGCTACACCTTC
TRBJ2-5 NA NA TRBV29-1 CSGQAGAAQETQYF TGCAGCGGCCAGGCGGGGGCAGCACAAGAGACCCAGTACTTC
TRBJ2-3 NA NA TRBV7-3 CASSPQTTSDTQYF TGTGCCAGCAGCCCGCAGACTACTTCAGATACGCAGTATTTT
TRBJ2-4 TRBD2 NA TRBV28 CASRGGLAKNIQYF TGTGCCAGCAGGGGAGGGTTAGCCAAAAACATTCAGTACTTC
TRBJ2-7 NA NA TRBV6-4 CASSDPVEQYF TGTGCCAGCAGCGACCCAGTCGAGCAGTACTTC
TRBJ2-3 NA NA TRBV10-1 CATGEGGKDTQYF TGCGCCACCGGCGAGGGTGGTAAAGATACGCAGTATTTT